This TCR beta chain stems from a study of blood T cell repertoires in COVID-19. Overall study: Samples representing acute and convalescent COVID-19 were sourced from the United States, Italy and Spain.

Generated by immunoSEQ multiplex PCR, the TCRdb table keeps only in-frame clones and is missing some. The sample has around 310,000 clones; 80% to 90% are singletons. The ends were cut back, 2 bases at V and 3 bases at J, with 13 bases in the middle. The CDR3 has 15 residues. Germline-derived CDR1 and CDR2 are SGHKS and YYEKEE (reference sequence). The receptor's source is a man aged 25-40 years who had recovered from COVID-19. This chain uses TRBV5-5 with TRBJ2-3; tentatively, D is TRBD2 (5 bases). The specimen was PBMCs or T cells enriched from blood (not recorded which). CDR3 amino acids: CASSFQRSGTDTQYF. As DNA, the CDR3 is TGTGCCAGCAGCTTCCAAAGGTCGGGGACAGATACGCAGTATTTT.